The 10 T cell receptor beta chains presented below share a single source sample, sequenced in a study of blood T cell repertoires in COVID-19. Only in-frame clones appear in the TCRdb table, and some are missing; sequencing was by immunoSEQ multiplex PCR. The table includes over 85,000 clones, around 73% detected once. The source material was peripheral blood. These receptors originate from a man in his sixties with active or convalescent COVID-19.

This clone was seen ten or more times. For the CDR3, the DNA is TGTGCCAGCAGCCCAACGGGGAACAGGGTCCTAAGAGATACCCAGTACTTC. Translation gives CASSPTGNRVLRDTQYF. This chain links TRBV21-1 with TRBJ2-5; the DNA was not used to check the table's D call, TRBD1. TRBV21-1 is assigned pseudogene status. CDR3 size: 17 residues.

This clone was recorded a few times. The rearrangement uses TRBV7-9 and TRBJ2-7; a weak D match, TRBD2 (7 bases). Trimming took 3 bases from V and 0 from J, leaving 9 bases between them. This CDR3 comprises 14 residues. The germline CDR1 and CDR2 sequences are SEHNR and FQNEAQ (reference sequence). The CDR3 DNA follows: TGTGCCAGCAGCTTGGGAGGGGGCTCCTACGAGCAGTACTTC. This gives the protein CASSLGGGSYEQYF.

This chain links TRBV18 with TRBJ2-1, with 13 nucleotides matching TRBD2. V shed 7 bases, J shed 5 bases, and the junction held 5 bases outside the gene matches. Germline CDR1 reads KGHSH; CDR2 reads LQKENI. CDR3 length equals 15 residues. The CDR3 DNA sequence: TGTGCCAGCTGGGGCGGACTAGCGGGAGACAATGAGCAGTTCTTC. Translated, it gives CASWGGLAGDNEQFF.

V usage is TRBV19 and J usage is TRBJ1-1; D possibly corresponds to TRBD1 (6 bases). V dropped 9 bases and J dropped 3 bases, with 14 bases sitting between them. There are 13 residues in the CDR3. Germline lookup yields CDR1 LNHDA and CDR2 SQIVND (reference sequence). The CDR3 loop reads CASNLGGYTEAFF. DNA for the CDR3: TGTGCCAGCAACCTAGGGGGTTACACTGAAGCTTTCTTT.

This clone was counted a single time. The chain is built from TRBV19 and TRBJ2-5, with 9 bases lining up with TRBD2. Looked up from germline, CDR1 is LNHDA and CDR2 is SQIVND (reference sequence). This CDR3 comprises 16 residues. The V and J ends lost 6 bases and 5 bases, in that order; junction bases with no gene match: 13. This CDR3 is CASSTGLASLWETQYF. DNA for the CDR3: TGTGCCAGTAGCACCGGACTAGCGTCGTTATGGGAGACCCAGTACTTC.

The CDR3 nucleotides are TGCGCCAGCAGCCCCGGAATAGCGGGAAATGAGCAGTTCTTC. This codes for CASSPGIAGNEQFF. This chain joins TRBV5-1 and TRBJ2-1; 8 nucleotides match TRBD2. The trim removed 4 bases at V and 7 bases at J, leaving 7 bases unmatched. The germline CDR1 and CDR2 sequences are SGHRS and YFSETQ. The CDR3 has 14 amino acids.

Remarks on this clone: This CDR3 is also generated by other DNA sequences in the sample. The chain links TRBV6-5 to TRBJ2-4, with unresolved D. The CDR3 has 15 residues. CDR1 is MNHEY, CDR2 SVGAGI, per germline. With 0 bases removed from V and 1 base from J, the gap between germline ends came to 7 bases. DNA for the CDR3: TGTGCCAGCAGTTACTCGAGAGGCGCCAAAAACATTCAGTACTTC. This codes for CASSYSRGAKNIQYF.

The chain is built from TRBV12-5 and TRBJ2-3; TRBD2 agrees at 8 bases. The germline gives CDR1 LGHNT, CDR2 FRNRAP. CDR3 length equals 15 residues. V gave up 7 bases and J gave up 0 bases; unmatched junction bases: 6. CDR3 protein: CASVHPSGSTDTQYF. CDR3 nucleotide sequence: TGTGCTAGTGTACACCCTAGCGGGAGCACAGATACGCAGTATTTT.

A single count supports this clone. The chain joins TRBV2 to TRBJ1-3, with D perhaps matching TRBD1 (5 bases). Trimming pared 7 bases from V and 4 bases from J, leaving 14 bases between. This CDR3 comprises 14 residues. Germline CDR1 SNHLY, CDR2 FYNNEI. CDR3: CASKVRDAGNTIYF. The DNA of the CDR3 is TGTGCCAGCAAGGTGCGGGACGCCGGAAACACCATATATTTT.

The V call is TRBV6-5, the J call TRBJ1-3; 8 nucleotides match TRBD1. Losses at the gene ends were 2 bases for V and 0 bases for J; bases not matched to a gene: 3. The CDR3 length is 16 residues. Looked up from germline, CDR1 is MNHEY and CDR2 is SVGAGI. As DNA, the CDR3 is TGTGCCAGCAGTTACAGACAGGGGAACTCTGGAAACACCATATATTTT. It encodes CASSYRQGNSGNTIYF.